This TCR beta chain was sequenced in a study of CD8 T cells in ankylosing spondylitis. This clonotype has only a few counts. Its antigen is currently unknown. One entry per CDR3 protein, called by TCRdb with MiXCR from the 5' RACE reads. The sample contains around 770,000 distinct CDR3 sequences, roughly 10% of which appear only once. Germline V CDR1 and CDR2: MDHEN, SYDVKM. V lost 7 bases, J lost 4 bases, and 6 bases stayed unmatched. The CDR3 is 16 amino acids. Study-wide points: Made up of 7 to 9 highly homologous variants, a TCR beta motif appeared characteristic of ankylosing spondylitis blood. Disease-linked clones had a CD8+ phenotype and relatively low frequency in peripheral blood.

The TCR sequence derives from a male donor with ankylosing spondylitis. The sequencing sample was made of blood, either unsorted or a sorted T cell fraction (not recorded which). The rearrangement uses TRBV28 and TRBJ2-1; 14 bases are shared with TRBD2. The chain's CDR3 is CASTAGTSGGYNEQFF. CDR3 DNA sequence: TGTGCCAGCACCGCGGGGACTAGCGGGGGATACAATGAGCAGTTCTTC.